This record covers a single T cell receptor beta chain. These data belong to a study of blood T cell repertoires in COVID-19. The data were produced by immunoSEQ multiplex PCR, yet TCRdb's version contains in-frame clones alone and is incomplete. The sample consists of roughly 180,000 clones, more than 65% of them appearing once. CDR1 and CDR2 from the germline V gene are LNHDA and SQIVND (reference sequence). The CDR3 is 15 amino acids. V lost 4 bases and J 3 bases, leaving 12 bases between the germline ends. This chain links TRBV19 with TRBJ2-2, with D hard to call. Sequenced sample: PBMCs or T cells enriched from blood (not recorded which). The receptor was derived from a woman aged 40 to 50 with acute COVID-19. The CDR3 loop reads CASSSGLSYTGELFF. The CDR3 nucleotides are TGTGCCAGTAGTAGTGGGCTATCCTACACCGGGGAGCTGTTTTTT.